This TCR beta chain was captured in a study of CD8 T cells in ankylosing spondylitis. Findings and caveats of the study: Earlier reports found some motif variants in synovial fluid and blood in reactive arthritis. Researchers report that disease-linked clones proved CD8+ and relatively rare in peripheral blood. Ankylosing spondylitis blood seemed to carry a telltale TCR beta motif made of under ten highly homologous variants. Researchers reportedly found disease-linked clones significantly enriched in matched ankylosing spondylitis synovial fluid.

TCR beta libraries were made by quantitative 5'-RACE with molecular barcodes. TCRdb re-called the 5' RACE reads through MiXCR, storing one row per CDR3 protein. This table has under 950,000 distinct CDR3 sequences, under 20% appearing once. The CDR3 spans 12 residues. Trimming took 4 bases from V and 4 from J, leaving 7 bases between them. Germline CDR1 MGHDK, CDR2 SYGVNS. This clonotype was seen a few times. Its specificity is not known. The rearrangement links TRBV25-1 to TRBJ1-1; D unclear. The source material was blood, either unsorted or a sorted T cell fraction (not recorded which). This receptor was identified in a male donor with ankylosing spondylitis. CDR3 sequence (DNA): TGTGCCAGCAGTGCTCGGGTCACTGAAGCTTTCTTT. Encoded protein: CASSARVTEAFF.